This T cell receptor (beta chain) was profiled in a study of T cell responses to AZD1222 COVID-19 vaccine (dated by TCRdb to about 2021). Looking at the study overall: AZD1222 recipients with second doses at about 4 weeks or about 12 weeks were pooled, because spike-specific TCR depth and breadth did not differ between schedules. TCR sequencing covered approximately 230 trial participants: around 210 given two doses of AZD1222 and 26 given two doses of MenACWY control vaccine. Trial participants were enrolled by age into 18-55, 56-69 and 70-plus year subgroups, with about 150, 28 and 57 TCR-sequenced participants respectively.

The CDR3 regions of human TCRbeta chains were analyzed by immunosequencing. As for the authors' bioinformatics: TCRs in the repertoires were compared against a reference library of SARS-CoV-2-specific TCRs that had been generated with the MIRA antigen-specificity platform. Breadth was defined as the fraction of unique TCRs that were SARS-CoV-2-associated. Depth was defined as the fraction of total T cells that were SARS-CoV-2-associated. Using the MIRA data, each spike-specific TCR was assigned both to the spike region to which the TCR was reactive and to a CD4 or CD8 class. Log10-transformed breadth and depth values were compared by one-way ANOVA with Sidak's multiple comparisons tests. TCRdb provides this immuneACCESS table in a form limited to in-frame rearrangements. Some clones are lacking; in checked studies, under half of them reflect an unresolved V gene, and why the rest are absent is not known. The V and J calls and the clone size are those of that table, but D and trimming were determined from the DNA. The sample contains about 55,000 clones, roughly 90% of them found a single time. The ten most abundant clones make up about 2% of the sample.

As to this clone: No antigen is known for it. Per-base qualities were not stored, and no clone one base away is much larger.

V loses 0 bases, J loses 7 bases, and the germline ends lie 13 bases apart. The CDR3, cysteine through phenylalanine, is 14 amino acids long. CDR3 DNA only is kept here, 42 bases in frame from base 1. The germline V gene specifies SGHRS as CDR1 and YFSETQ as CDR2. The study at large found these results: Epitopes outside the regions mutated in the B.1.351 and B.1.1.7 variants were reportedly recognized by nearly half of the unique spike-specific TCRs. Participants were mostly white British and included more females than males, and it was suggested by the authors that clonal diversity may have been underestimated. After two AZD1222 doses, spike-specific TCR breadth and depth were significantly higher than at day 0 and than in MenACWY recipients. Because no day 14 peak-response samples were available, the repertoires could be characterized only after the peak T cell response. The 56-69-year group was small, and its depth increase did not reach significance, likely because of low power. The whole spike protein was spanned by vaccine-associated CD4 TCRs, and dominant responses were seen in regions 160-218 and 743-854. Conclusions about previously exposed vaccinees were limited because only six AZD1222 recipients were SARS-CoV-2 seropositive at baseline.

The sample's time point, from its label and the paper: baseline before first vaccination. Vaccinee samples came from UK trials COV001 and COV002, including a single-blind randomized controlled phase 2/3 trial of AZD1222 (ChAdOx1 nCoV-19) in healthy adults. Trial participant PBMC samples were collected at day 0 and day 28 after the second dose for TCRbeta chain sequencing. This chain is built from TRBV5-1 and TRBJ1-2, with the D gene not confidently named. The specimen was peripheral blood, collected on day 0 of AZD1222 vaccination. This TCR came from an adult in good health. In nucleotides, the sequence is TGCGCCAGCAGCTTGGAACCTGTGTCTTTTGGCTACACCTTC. The translation is CASSLEPVSFGYTF. The CDR3 plus the reference TRBV5-1 and TRBJ1-2 genes for the other parts give the full variable domain: KAGVTQTPRYLIKTRGQQVTLSCSPISGHRSVSWYQQTPGQGLQFLFEYFSETQRNKGNFPGRFSGRQFSNSRSEMNVSTLELGDSALYLCASSLEPVSFGYTFGSGTRLTVV.